The count of the clone carrying this T cell receptor beta chain is one. These data come from a study of blood T cell repertoires in COVID-19. Background on the study: There were acute and convalescent COVID-19 samples, and they came from the United States, Italy and Spain. In each case, the material was cDNA or gDNA derived from T cells, B-cell-depleted T cells, or PBMCs.

TCRdb's table, derived via immunoSEQ multiplex PCR, lists solely in-frame clones and lacks some. The sample yields about 120,000 clones, 65% to 90% seen once. In germline, CDR1 is MNHEY, CDR2 SVGEGT. V was clipped by 2 bases and J by 3 bases, with 5 bases between them. There are 12 residues in the CDR3. The material sequenced was peripheral blood. The clonotype originates from a human donor in a cohort sampled during active COVID-19. The V gene is TRBV6-2 or TRBV6-3, the J gene TRBJ2-7, with D unclear. The CDR3, as DNA: TGTGCCAGCAGTTACCGCAGCTACGAGCAGTACTTC. It is translated as CASSYRSYEQYF.